Below, 21 T cell receptor beta chains from the same sample are listed, as sequenced in a study of T-cell memory formation after mild COVID-19. TCRdb used MiXCR to reprocess the 5' RACE reads, holding one entry per CDR3 protein. The profile shows fewer than 60,000 distinct CDR3 sequences, 27% of them singletons. Sequencing was carried out using PBMCs or a T cell subset sorted from them (not recorded which). The receptor set was obtained from a man between 18 and 29 years old who had mild COVID-19 (a few samples of this study predate the infection). Cell type and time point are not known.

The chain is built from TRBV30 and TRBJ1-6, with D possibly TRBD1 on 6 matching bases. The ends were cut back, 1 base at V and 11 bases at J, with 9 bases in the middle. This CDR3 contains 12 residues. The germline V gene encodes CDR1 GTSNPN and CDR2 SVGIG (reference sequence). The CDR3 DNA follows: TGTGCCTGGAGTGCTCAGGGGCCACCCCTCCACTTT. Residues: CAWSAQGPPLHF.

The rearrangement links TRBV6-1 to TRBJ2-1, with 9 bases fitting TRBD2. Germline V gene sequence: CDR1 MNHNS, CDR2 SASEGT. This CDR3 spans 16 amino acids. The CDR3 coding sequence is TGTGCGTCCAATCCAGCGGGGGGACTTTTAAACAATGAGCAGTTCTTC. This sequence encodes CASNPAGGLLNNEQFF.

This rearrangement joins TRBV11-2 to TRBJ2-5, with D possibly matching TRBD1 (6 bases). The V and J ends lost 2 bases and 5 bases respectively, with 12 bases between them. The CDR3 has 14 amino acids. Germline CDR1 is SGHAT and CDR2 is FQNNGV. CDR3 protein: CASSLLGTPETQYF. For the CDR3, the DNA is TGTGCCAGCAGCTTATTGGGGACACCTGAGACCCAGTACTTC.

This clonotype was detected a few times. The chain joins TRBV9 to TRBJ2-3; weak D call: TRBD1 (6 bases). Trimming pared 0 bases from V and 4 bases from J, leaving 12 bases between. This CDR3 spans 15 amino acids. Germline V CDR1 and CDR2: SGDLS, YYNGEE. CDR3 amino acids: CASSVALGGPDTQYF. Here the CDR3 DNA reads TGTGCCAGCAGCGTAGCACTAGGGGGTCCAGATACGCAGTATTTT.

This chain connects TRBV18 to TRBJ1-2; D possibly corresponds to TRBD1 (6 bases). The CDR3 contains 13 residues. V was pared by 2 bases and J by 7 bases, with 11 bases between. Germline values: CDR1 KGHSH, CDR2 LQKENI. The CDR3 is CASSPGGAGGYTF. The DNA of the CDR3 is TGTGCCAGCTCACCAGGGGGGGCTGGTGGCTACACCTTC.

The rearrangement links TRBV29-1 to TRBJ2-1, with a weak D call TRBD1 (6 bases). Deletions cut 0 bases from V and 2 bases from J, with 11 bases between. The length of the CDR3 is 15 residues. From germline, CDR1 is SQVTM and CDR2 ANQGSEA. The CDR3 DNA reads as TGCAGCGTTGAAGATGGACAGAGAACCTACAATGAGCAGTTCTTC. It encodes CSVEDGQRTYNEQFF.

This clonotype was counted many times. The rearrangement links TRBV12-3 or TRBV12-4 to TRBJ2-3, with D possibly being TRBD2 (6 bases). The CDR3 has 15 residues. Trimming pared 6 bases from V and 4 bases from J, leaving 17 bases between. CDR3 sequence (DNA): TGTGCCAGCAGCGTTCTCGGGGGTATCCCAGATACGCAGTATTTT. As protein: CASSVLGGIPDTQYF.

The DNA for the CDR3 is TGCGCCAGCAGCCAAAGGCAGGTTAGCAATCAGCCCCAGCATTTT. Translation gives CASSQRQVSNQPQHF. V usage is TRBV4-1 and J usage is TRBJ1-5, with D uncertain. Germline V gene lookup returns CDR1 MGHRA and CDR2 YSYEKL. Trimming left V 2 bases short and J 0 bases short, with 8 bases between. CDR3 length equals 15 residues.

This clonotype was recorded a few times. The J gene is TRBJ2-2, the V gene TRBV12-3 or TRBV12-4; D not certain. Trimming removed 6 bases at V and 7 bases at J, with 9 bases between. This CDR3 contains 12 residues. The CDR3 spells CASSRPYGELFF. As DNA, the CDR3 is TGTGCCAGCAGCCGGCCCTACGGGGAGCTGTTTTTT.

This clonotype was seen more than once but under ten times. This rearrangement joins TRBV4-1 to TRBJ1-4; a weak D match, TRBD1 (6 bases). V lost 1 base and J lost 10, with 16 bases in between. CDR1 MGHRA and CDR2 YSYEKL come from the germline V gene. This CDR3 contains 15 residues. CDR3 sequence reads: CASSQGPGGQGKLFF. As DNA, the CDR3 is TGCGCCAGCAGCCAAGGCCCCGGGGGGCAGGGAAAACTGTTTTTT.

This clonotype showed up just a few times. This rearrangement joins TRBV19 to TRBJ2-3; 8 nucleotides match TRBD2. V was pared by 5 bases and J by 0 bases, with 7 bases of the junction left unmatched. This CDR3 has 16 residues. The V gene's germline CDR1 is LNHDA and CDR2 SQIVND (reference sequence). The CDR3 loop is CASSFLAGSSTDTQYF. CDR3 in DNA: TGTGCCAGTAGTTTTCTAGCGGGTTCTAGCACAGATACGCAGTATTTT.

A few counts support this clonotype. V usage is TRBV6-5 and J usage is TRBJ2-2; TRBD2 matches at 9 bases. Trimming cost V 6 bases and J 6 bases; bases outside gene matches: 5. CDR3 length: 14 amino acids. The germline CDR1 and CDR2 sequences are MNHEY and SVGAGI. The CDR3 loop is CASSYAGGPGELFF. The CDR3 bases are TGTGCCAGCAGCTATGCGGGGGGGCCCGGGGAGCTGTTTTTT.

This chain links TRBV12-3 or TRBV12-4 with TRBJ2-1; TRBD2 aligns across 14 bases. The CDR3 has 16 residues. The J segment lost 4 bases and the V segment lost 5 bases, leaving 4 bases of the junction unmatched. For the CDR3, the DNA is TGTGCCAGCAGTGGGACTAGCGGGGGAGTTTACAATGAGCAGTTCTTC. This codes for CASSGTSGGVYNEQFF.

V gene TRBV11-2 combines with J gene TRBJ2-7; 7 bases map to TRBD2. V dropped 3 bases and J dropped 2; count of bases not matched to a gene: 4. CDR1 SGHAT and CDR2 FQNNGV come from the germline V gene. This CDR3 comprises 14 residues. The chain's CDR3 is CASSFGGNAYEQYF. For the CDR3, the DNA is TGTGCCAGCAGCTTCGGGGGGAACGCCTACGAGCAGTACTTC. Combining the CDR3 with reference TRBV11-2 and TRBJ2-7 gives the whole variable domain EAGVAQSPRYKIIEKRQSVAFWCNPISGHATLYWYQQILGQGPKLLIQFQNNGVVDDSQLPKDRFSAERLKGVDSTLKIQPAKLEDSAVYLCASSFGGNAYEQYFGPGTRLTVT.

This clonotype has a handful of counts. The rearrangement links TRBV7-2 to TRBJ2-5; 7 nucleotides agree with TRBD1. V shed 5 bases, J shed 5 bases, and the junction held 8 bases outside the gene matches. The CDR3 loop spans 14 amino acids. CDR1 and CDR2 (germline): SGHTA, FQGNSA. The CDR3 DNA reads as TGTGCCAGCAGCCAACTAGGGGGCGCCGAGACCCAGTACTTC. It encodes CASSQLGGAETQYF. The full variable domain, in which reference TRBV7-2 and TRBJ2-5 provide the parts outside the CDR3, is GAGVSQSPSNKVTEKGKDVELRCDPISGHTALYWYRQSLGQGLEFLIYFQGNSAPDKSGLPSDRFSAERTGGSVSTLTIQRTQQEDSAVYLCASSQLGGAETQYFGPGTRLLVL.

This chain uses TRBV4-1 with TRBJ2-6; D is uncertain. Trimming removed 1 base from V and 4 bases from J, with 11 bases in between. CDR1 and CDR2 from the germline V gene are MGHRA and YSYEKL. The CDR3 spans 16 residues. CDR3 amino acids: CASSQVRVIGANVLTF. CDR3 sequence (DNA): TGCGCCAGCAGCCAAGTTCGCGTTATCGGGGCCAACGTCCTGACTTTC.

The V gene is TRBV4-2, the J gene TRBJ1-2; D perhaps matches TRBD1 (6 bases). Trimming took 4 bases from V and 4 from J, leaving 10 bases between them. From germline, CDR1 is LGHNA and CDR2 YNFKEQ. The CDR3 has 13 amino acids. The CDR3 DNA follows: TGTGCCAGCAGCCCGAGGGGGTTCTATGGCTACACCTTC. This encodes CASSPRGFYGYTF.

The genes are TRBV29-1 and TRBJ1-1; no firm D call. The germline V and J ends were trimmed by 6 bases and 10 bases, with 15 bases remaining between them. The CDR3 is made up of 11 amino acids. In germline, CDR1 is SQVTM, CDR2 ANQGSEA. Here the CDR3 reads CSVTGPTGAFF. The DNA of the CDR3 is TGCAGCGTAACCGGACCCACGGGAGCTTTCTTT.

This clonotype has a count of ten or more. The CDR3 loop is CASTPTQYV. As DNA, the CDR3 is TGTGCCAGCACGCCGACGCAGTACGTC. The chain has TRBV6-2 or TRBV6-3 and TRBJ2-7, with D uncertain. Germline loops: CDR1 MNHEY, CDR2 SVGEGT. Trimming cost V 7 bases and J 9 bases, with 7 bases left between them. The CDR3 is 9 amino acids.

This chain connects TRBV7-6 to TRBJ1-1, with D possibly matching TRBD1 (5 bases). Trimming left V 5 bases short and J 1 base short, with 14 bases between. CDR1 and CDR2 from the germline V gene are SGHVS and FNYEAQ. The CDR3 sequence is 15 residues long. CDR3 protein: CASSRGGEGNTEAFF. The CDR3 DNA follows: TGTGCCAGCAGCCGCGGGGGGGAGGGGAACACTGAAGCTTTCTTT.

This chain links TRBV4-1 with TRBJ2-2; 9 bases map to TRBD1. V lost 3 bases, J lost 3 bases, and 5 bases stayed unmatched. This CDR3 has 16 amino acids. Per germline, CDR1 MGHRA and CDR2 YSYEKL. DNA for the CDR3: TGCGCCAGCAGCCACCTCGGGACAGGGTACACCGGGGAGCTGTTTTTT. This encodes CASSHLGTGYTGELFF.